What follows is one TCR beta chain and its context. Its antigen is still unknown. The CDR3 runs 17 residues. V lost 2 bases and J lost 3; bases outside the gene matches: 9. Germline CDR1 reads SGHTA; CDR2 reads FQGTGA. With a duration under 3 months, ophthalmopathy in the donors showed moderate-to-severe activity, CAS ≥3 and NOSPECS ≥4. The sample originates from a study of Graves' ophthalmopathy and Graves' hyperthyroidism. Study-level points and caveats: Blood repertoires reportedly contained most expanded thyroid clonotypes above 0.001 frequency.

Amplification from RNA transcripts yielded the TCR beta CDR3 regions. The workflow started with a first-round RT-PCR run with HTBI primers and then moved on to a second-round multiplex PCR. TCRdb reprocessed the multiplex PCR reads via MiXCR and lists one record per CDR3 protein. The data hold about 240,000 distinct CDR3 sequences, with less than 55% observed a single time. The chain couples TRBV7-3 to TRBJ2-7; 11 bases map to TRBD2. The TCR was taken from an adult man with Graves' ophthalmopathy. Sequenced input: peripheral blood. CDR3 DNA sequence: TGTGCCAGCAGCTTAGCATACGGGACTAGCGGCGACTACGAGCAGTACTTC. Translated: CASSLAYGTSGDYEQYF.